This T cell receptor (beta chain) was profiled in a study of cytomegalovirus exposure and HLA in healthy donors. Regarding the study as a whole: Subsequent analysis of the roughly 120 validation repertoires found a tendency for first-cohort TCR clusters to co-occur.

The CDR3 length is 15 residues. Per the germline V gene, CDR1 is MNHEY and CDR2 is SVGAGI. The V gene lost 0 bases and the J gene lost 6 bases, with 14 bases spanning the gap. Sequencing used immunoSEQ multiplex PCR; TCRdb keeps in-frame clones, though not all of them. The sample lists around 99,000 clones, about nine tenths seen once, with about 2.1% in the top ten. Separation from the roughly 670-subject first cohort characterized the 120-subject validation cohort, to which the donors belonged. Regarding this clone: Its antigen is currently unknown.

The clonotype comes from a woman aged 18-29 years in good health and CMV-seronegative. The sequencing input was PBMCs. This chain connects TRBV6-5 to TRBJ2-5, with a possible D match to TRBD1 (6 bases). The DNA for the CDR3 is TGTGCCAGCAGTTACTCGACGTCAGGGGAAAAGACCCAGTACTTC. Encoded protein: CASSYSTSGEKTQYF.